The T cell receptor beta chain under discussion was sequenced for a study of CD8+ T cells in alopecia areata. Study-level points and caveats: Sequencing of scalp samples also includes resident alphabeta T cells from normal skin.

The CDR3 runs to 16 residues. Germline lookup yields CDR1 MNHNY and CDR2 SVGAGI (reference sequence). The V segment lost 2 bases and the J segment 6 bases; nucleotides outside the gene matches: 10. Treatment of the sample: oral pan-JAK inhibitor, 5-10 mg twice daily. Comments on this clone: Its target is unknown.

Extracted RNA was reverse transcribed into cDNA, the sequencing template. Measured with immunoSEQ multiplex PCR; TCRdb has only the in-frame clones, and not every one. The profile shows roughly 200,000 clones, 53% of them singletons. This receptor was taken from a human donor with alopecia areata. The sequences come from CD8+ T cells sorted from blood, collected at week 24, from a patient treated with tofacitinib. This chain connects TRBV6-6 to TRBJ2-1, with 7 bases fitting TRBD1. The CDR3 reads CASSYARQGPLNEQFF. The DNA for the CDR3 is TGTGCCAGCAGTTACGCCCGACAGGGTCCTCTCAATGAGCAGTTCTTC.